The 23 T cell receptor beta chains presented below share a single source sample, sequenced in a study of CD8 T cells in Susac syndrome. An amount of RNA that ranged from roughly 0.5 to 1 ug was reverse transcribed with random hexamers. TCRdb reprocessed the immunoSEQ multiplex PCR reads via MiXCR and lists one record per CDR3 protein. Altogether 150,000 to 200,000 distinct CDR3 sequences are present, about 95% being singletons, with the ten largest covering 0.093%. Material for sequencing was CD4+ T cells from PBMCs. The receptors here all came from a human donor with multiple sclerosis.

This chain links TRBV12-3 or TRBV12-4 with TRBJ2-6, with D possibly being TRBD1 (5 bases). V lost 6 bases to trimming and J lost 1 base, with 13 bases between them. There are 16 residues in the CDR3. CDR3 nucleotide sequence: TGTGCCAGCAGGCCTGTCAGGGCTTCTGGGGCCAACGTCCTGACTTTC. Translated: CASRPVRASGANVLTF.

Written as DNA, the CDR3 is TGTGCCAGCAGCCGCTGGGGGGGCGAGGCAAACATTCAGTACTTC. Its protein product is CASSRWGGEANIQYF. The chain couples TRBV11-3 to TRBJ2-4; D perhaps matches TRBD2 (7 bases). Deletions cut 5 bases from V and 6 bases from J, with 17 bases between. The germline V gene has CDR1 SGHNT and CDR2 YENEEA. The CDR3 is 15 residues long.

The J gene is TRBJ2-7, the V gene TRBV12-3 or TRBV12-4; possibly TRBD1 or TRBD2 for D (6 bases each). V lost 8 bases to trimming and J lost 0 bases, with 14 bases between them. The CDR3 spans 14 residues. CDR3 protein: CASGAKGGSYEQYF. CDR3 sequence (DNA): TGTGCCAGCGGAGCAAAGGGGGGCTCCTACGAGCAGTACTTC.

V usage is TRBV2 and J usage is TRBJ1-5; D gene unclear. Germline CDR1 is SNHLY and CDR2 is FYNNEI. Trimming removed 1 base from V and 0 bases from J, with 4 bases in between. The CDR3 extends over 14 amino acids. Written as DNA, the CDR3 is TGTGCCAGCAGTGAAGAGAGTAGCAATCAGCCCCAGCATTTT. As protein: CASSEESSNQPQHF. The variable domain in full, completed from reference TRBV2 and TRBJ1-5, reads EPEVTQTPSHQVTQMGQEVILRCVPISNHLYFYWYRQILGQKVEFLVSFYNNEISEKSEIFDDQFSVERPDGSNFTLKIRSTKLEDSAMYFCASSEESSNQPQHFGDGTRLSIL.

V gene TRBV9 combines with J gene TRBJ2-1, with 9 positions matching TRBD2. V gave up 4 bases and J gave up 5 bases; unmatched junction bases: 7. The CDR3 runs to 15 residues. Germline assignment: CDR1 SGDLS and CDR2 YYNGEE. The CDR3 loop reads CASSSGTSRNNEQFF. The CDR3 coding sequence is TGTGCCAGCAGCTCCGGGACTAGCAGAAACAATGAGCAGTTCTTC.

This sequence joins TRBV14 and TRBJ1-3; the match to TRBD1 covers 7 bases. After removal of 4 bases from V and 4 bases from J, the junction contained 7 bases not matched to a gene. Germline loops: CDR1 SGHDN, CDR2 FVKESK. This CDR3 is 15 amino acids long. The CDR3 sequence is CASSLNTGAGNTIYF. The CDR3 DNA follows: TGTGCCAGCAGCCTCAACACAGGGGCGGGAAACACCATATATTTT.

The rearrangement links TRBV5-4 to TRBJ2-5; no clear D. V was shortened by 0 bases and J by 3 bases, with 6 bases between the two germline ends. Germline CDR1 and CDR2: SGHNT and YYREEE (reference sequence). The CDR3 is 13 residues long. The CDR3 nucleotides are TGTGCCAGCAGCTTGGCGGCCGAAGAGACCCAGTACTTC. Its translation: CASSLAAEETQYF.

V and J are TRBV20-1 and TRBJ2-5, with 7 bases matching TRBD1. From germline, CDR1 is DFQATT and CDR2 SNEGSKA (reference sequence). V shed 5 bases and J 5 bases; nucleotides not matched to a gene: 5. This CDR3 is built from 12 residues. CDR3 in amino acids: CSALQGWETQYF. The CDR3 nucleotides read TGCAGTGCTTTACAGGGGTGGGAGACCCAGTACTTC.

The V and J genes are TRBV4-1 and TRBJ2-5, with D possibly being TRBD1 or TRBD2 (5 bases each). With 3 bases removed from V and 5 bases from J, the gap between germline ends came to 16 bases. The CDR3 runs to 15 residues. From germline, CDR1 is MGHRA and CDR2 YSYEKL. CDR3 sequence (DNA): TGCGCCAGCAGCCACTATGGCGAGGGGCCCGAGACCCAGTACTTC. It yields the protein CASSHYGEGPETQYF.

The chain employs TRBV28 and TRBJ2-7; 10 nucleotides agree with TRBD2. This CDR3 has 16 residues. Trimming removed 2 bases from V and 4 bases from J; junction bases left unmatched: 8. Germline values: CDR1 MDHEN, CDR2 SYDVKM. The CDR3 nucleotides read TGTGCCAGCAGTTTAGCCGGGACTAGCGTCAAATACGAGCAGTACTTC. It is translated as CASSLAGTSVKYEQYF.

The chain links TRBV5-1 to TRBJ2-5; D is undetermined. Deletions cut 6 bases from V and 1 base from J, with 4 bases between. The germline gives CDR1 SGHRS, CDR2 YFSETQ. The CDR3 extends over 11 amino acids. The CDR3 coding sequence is TGCGCCAGCACCTTCCAAGAGACCCAGTACTTC. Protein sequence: CASTFQETQYF.

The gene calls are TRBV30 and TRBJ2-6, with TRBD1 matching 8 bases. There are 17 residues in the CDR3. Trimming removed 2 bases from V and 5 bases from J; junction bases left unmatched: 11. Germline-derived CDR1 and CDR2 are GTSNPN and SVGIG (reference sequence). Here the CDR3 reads CAWSQGTGPLRANVLTF. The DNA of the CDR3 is TGTGCCTGGAGTCAGGGGACAGGTCCTCTTCGGGCCAACGTCCTGACTTTC. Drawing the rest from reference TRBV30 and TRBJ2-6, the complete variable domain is SQTIHQWPATLVQPVGSPLSLECTVEGTSNPNLYWYRQAAGRGLQLLFYSVGIGQISSEVPQNLSASRPQDRQFILSSKKLLLSDSGFYLCAWSQGTGPLRANVLTFGAGSRLTVL.

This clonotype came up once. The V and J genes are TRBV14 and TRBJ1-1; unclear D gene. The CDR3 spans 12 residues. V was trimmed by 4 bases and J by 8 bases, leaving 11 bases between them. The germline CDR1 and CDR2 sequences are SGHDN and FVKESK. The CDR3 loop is CASSPSGREAFF. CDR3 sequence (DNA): TGTGCCAGCAGCCCCTCGGGCAGAGAAGCTTTCTTT.

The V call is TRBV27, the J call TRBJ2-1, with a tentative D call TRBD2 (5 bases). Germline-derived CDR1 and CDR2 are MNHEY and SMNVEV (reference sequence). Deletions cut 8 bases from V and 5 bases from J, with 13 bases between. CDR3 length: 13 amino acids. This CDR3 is CASQGTSNNEQFF. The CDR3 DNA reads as TGTGCCAGCCAAGGCACTAGTAACAATGAGCAGTTCTTC.

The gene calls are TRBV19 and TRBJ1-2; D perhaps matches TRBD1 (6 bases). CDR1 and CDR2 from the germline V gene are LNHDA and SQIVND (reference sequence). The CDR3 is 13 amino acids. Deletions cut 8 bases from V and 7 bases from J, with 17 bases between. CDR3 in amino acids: CASGGGQVVGYTF. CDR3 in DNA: TGTGCCAGTGGAGGGGGGCAGGTCGTTGGCTACACCTTC.

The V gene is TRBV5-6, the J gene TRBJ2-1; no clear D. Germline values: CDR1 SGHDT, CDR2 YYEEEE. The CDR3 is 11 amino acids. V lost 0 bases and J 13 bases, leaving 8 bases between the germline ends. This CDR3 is CASSLGYSQFF. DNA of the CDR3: TGTGCCAGCAGCTTGGGGTACTCACAGTTCTTC. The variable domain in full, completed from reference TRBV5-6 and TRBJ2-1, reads DAGVTQSPTHLIKTRGQQVTLRCSPKSGHDTVSWYQQALGQGPQFIFQYYEEEERQRGNFPDRFSGHQFPNYSSELNVNALLLGDSALYLCASSLGYSQFFGPGTRLTVL.

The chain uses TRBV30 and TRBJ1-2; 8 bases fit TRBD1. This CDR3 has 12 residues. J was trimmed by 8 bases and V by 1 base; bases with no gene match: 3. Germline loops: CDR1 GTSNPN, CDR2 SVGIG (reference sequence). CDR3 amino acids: CAWSGQGIGYTF. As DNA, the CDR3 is TGTGCCTGGAGTGGACAGGGGATAGGCTACACCTTC.

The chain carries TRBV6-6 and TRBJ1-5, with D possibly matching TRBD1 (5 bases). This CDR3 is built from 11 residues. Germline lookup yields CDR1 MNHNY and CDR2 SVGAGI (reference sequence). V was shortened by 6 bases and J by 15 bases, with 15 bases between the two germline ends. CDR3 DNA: TGTGCCAGCAGGACAGCAACCCAAGCGCATTTT. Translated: CASRTATQAHF.

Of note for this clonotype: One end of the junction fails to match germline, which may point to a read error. The CDR3, as DNA: TGCAGCGTTGAAGATTCTCGCTCTGAGGCCGGGGATCTGTTTTTT. This sequence encodes CSVEDSRSEAGDLFF. The rearrangement links TRBV29-1 to TRBJ2-2, with D possibly matching TRBD2 (5 bases). CDR3 length equals 15 residues. Germline loops: CDR1 SQVTM, CDR2 ANQGSEA.

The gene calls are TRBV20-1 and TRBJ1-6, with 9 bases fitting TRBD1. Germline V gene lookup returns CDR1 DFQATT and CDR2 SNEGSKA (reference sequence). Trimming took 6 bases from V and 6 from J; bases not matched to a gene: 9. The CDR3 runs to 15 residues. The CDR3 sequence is CSALRTGAVNSPLHF. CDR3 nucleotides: TGCAGTGCCCTCCGGACAGGGGCGGTTAATTCACCCCTCCACTTT.

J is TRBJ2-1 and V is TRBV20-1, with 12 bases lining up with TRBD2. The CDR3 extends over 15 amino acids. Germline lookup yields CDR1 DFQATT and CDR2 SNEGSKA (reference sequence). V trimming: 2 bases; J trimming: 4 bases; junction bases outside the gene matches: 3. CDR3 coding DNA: TGCAGTGCTAGACCAACTAGCGGGGGGTACAATGAGCAGTTCTTC. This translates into CSARPTSGGYNEQFF.

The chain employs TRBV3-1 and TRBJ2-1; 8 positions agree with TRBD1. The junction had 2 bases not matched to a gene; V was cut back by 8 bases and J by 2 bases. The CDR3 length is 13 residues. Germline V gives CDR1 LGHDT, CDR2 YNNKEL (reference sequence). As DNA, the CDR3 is TGTGCCAGCGGGGGACAGGCCTACAATGAGCAGTTCTTC. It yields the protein CASGGQAYNEQFF.

CDR3 sequence reads: CSANPGASGGYEQFF. The CDR3 DNA reads as TGCAGTGCTAACCCTGGGGCTAGCGGGGGCTATGAGCAGTTCTTC. V gene TRBV20-1 combines with J gene TRBJ2-1; the match to TRBD2 covers 10 bases. Germline values: CDR1 DFQATT, CDR2 SNEGSKA (reference sequence). J gave up 8 bases and V 4 bases, and 11 bases lay outside the gene matches. The CDR3 runs to 15 residues.